This T cell receptor (beta chain) was sequenced for a study of cytomegalovirus exposure and HLA in healthy donors. Findings and caveats of the study: The study flagged approximately 180 TCR beta chains as cytomegalovirus-associated. According to a later analysis, donors in an Asian-associated ancestry cluster reportedly had fewer N-insertions than the roughly 720-donor mean. Per a later analysis, about 17,000 TCR beta sequences showed association with HLA alleles at 0.05 false discovery rate. While the bulk of TCR sequences proved rare, some public TCRs turned up in many donors.

In the PCR, 60 Vbeta and 13 Jbeta primers were used. Repertoires were generated with immunoSEQ multiplex PCR, while TCRdb's copy carries only in-frame clones and drops some. The sample lists around 85,000 clones; over 70% were seen once. The germline CDR1 and CDR2 sequences are MDHEN and SYDVKM. With V trimmed by 8 bases and J by 3 bases, 4 bases remained unmatched. The CDR3 totals 13 residues. This clone has just a few counts. Its specificity is unknown. The receptor's source is a man aged 50 to 60 in good health and CMV-seropositive. The V gene is TRBV28, the J gene TRBJ2-7; 10 bases fit TRBD1. Sequenced sample: PBMCs. The CDR3 coding sequence is TGTGCCAGCGGAGACAGGGGGCGCTACGAGCAGTACTTC. Translation gives CASGDRGRYEQYF. The variable domain in full, with the rest retrieved from reference TRBV28 and TRBJ2-7, is DVKVTQSSRYLVKRTGEKVFLECVQDMDHENMFWYRQDPGLGLRLIYFSYDVKMKEKGDIPEGYSVSREKKERFSLILESASTNQTSMYLCASGDRGRYEQYFGPGTRLTVT.